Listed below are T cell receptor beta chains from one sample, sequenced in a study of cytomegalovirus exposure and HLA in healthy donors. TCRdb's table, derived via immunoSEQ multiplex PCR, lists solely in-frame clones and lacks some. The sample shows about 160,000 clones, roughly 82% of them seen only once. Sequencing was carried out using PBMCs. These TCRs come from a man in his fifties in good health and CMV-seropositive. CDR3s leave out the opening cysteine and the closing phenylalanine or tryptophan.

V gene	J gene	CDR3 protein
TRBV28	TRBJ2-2	ASGRDRGTGELF
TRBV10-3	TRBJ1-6	AIRDRESPLH
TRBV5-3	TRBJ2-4	ARSLGNRTSGRAENIQY
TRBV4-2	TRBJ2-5	ASSQMRGAQETQY
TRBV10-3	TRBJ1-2	AISESMRQGNYGYT
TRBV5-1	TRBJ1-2	ASSLVTPVGGYT
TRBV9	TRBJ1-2	ASRGPPWTGDEGYT
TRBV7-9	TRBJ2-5	ASSDGRGHQETQY
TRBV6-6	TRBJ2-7	ASSATGQGAGEQY
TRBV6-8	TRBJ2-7	ASSLTGRASYEQY
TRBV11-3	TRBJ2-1	ASSLGFTNEQF
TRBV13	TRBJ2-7	ASSLRRTSGNYEQY